The 10 T cell receptor beta chains given below trace back to one sample, sequenced in a study of blood T cell repertoires in COVID-19. Clones were sequenced by immunoSEQ multiplex PCR, and TCRdb holds only the in-frame ones, with some missing. Here the sample spans roughly 300,000 clones, roughly 93% being singletons. The sequenced sample was PBMCs or T cells enriched from blood (not recorded which). These receptors were collected from a woman between 40 and 50 years old with acute COVID-19.

The chain couples TRBV4-1 to TRBJ2-3; 13 bases fit TRBD2. CDR1 and CDR2 from the germline V gene are MGHRA and YSYEKL. The CDR3 has 16 residues. Unmatched junction bases numbered 3, after V lost 4 bases and J lost 2 bases. The CDR3 loop reads CASSRGLAGTTDTQYF. CDR3 DNA: TGCGCCAGCAGCCGGGGACTAGCGGGAACCACAGATACGCAGTATTTT.

The gene calls are TRBV5-1 and TRBJ1-1; TRBD1 matches 11 bases. The germline V gene encodes CDR1 SGHRS and CDR2 YFSETQ. This CDR3 has 14 residues. V dropped 2 bases and J dropped 10; count of bases not matched to a gene: 7. CDR3 nucleotide sequence: TGCGCCAGCAGCTTACTGGCGGACAGGGGGCCAGCTTTCTTT. It is translated as CASSLLADRGPAFF.

The chain combines TRBV5-1 with TRBJ2-7; 9 nucleotides agree with TRBD1. This CDR3 comprises 14 residues. V lost 4 bases and J lost 5; bases outside the gene matches: 7. Germline-derived CDR1 and CDR2 are SGHRS and YFSETQ. The CDR3 sequence: CASSTGTGSHEQYF. CDR3 bases: TGCGCCAGCAGCACCGGGACAGGGTCCCACGAGCAGTACTTC.

The V call is TRBV3-1 (or the pseudogene TRBV3-2), the J call TRBJ2-1; D is undetermined. The CDR3 has 16 residues. Germline values: CDR1 LGHDT, CDR2 YNNKEL (reference sequence). V shed 3 bases and J shed 0 bases, with 12 bases lying between them. The chain's CDR3 is CASSHSRLPSYNEQFF. In DNA form, the CDR3 reads TGTGCCAGCAGCCATAGCAGATTACCCTCCTACAATGAGCAGTTCTTC.

The chain uses TRBV28 and TRBJ1-6; 11 bases map to TRBD1. After removal of 5 bases from V and 9 bases from J, the junction contained 3 bases not matched to a gene. The CDR3 spans 14 residues. The germline gives CDR1 MDHEN, CDR2 SYDVKM. CDR3 in DNA: TGTGCCAGCAGTCCCGGGACAGGGGGTTCACCCCTCCACTTT. Translating it yields CASSPGTGGSPLHF.

In regard to this clone: At the DNA level, this CDR3 is encoded by other sequences in the same sample as well. The chain joins TRBV18 to TRBJ1-1; a possible D gene is TRBD1 (5 bases). The ends were cut back, 3 bases at V and 5 bases at J, with 10 bases in the middle. CDR3 length equals 13 residues. CDR1 is KGHSH and CDR2 is LQKENI in the germline V gene. In nucleotides, the CDR3 is TGTGCCAGCTCACCCTTGGGGGGTACTGAAGCTTTCTTT. It specifies CASSPLGGTEAFF.

The chain links TRBV13 to TRBJ2-1; 9 positions agree with TRBD2. Germline lookup yields CDR1 PRHDT and CDR2 FYEKMQ (reference sequence). V lost 1 base and J lost 9; bases outside the gene matches: 16. The CDR3 is 18 amino acids. The CDR3, as DNA: TGTGCCAGCAGCTTAGTGGGCGGGGCGGGGGGGCCCTATGGTGAGCAGTTCTTC. This translates into CASSLVGGAGGPYGEQFF.

This clone was found once. The chain joins TRBV18 to TRBJ2-5, with 12 bases aligning to TRBD2. The CDR3 is made up of 16 amino acids. J was trimmed by 4 bases and V by 4 bases; bases with no gene match: 7. Germline values: CDR1 KGHSH, CDR2 LQKENI. The CDR3 sequence: CASSQRTSGAGETQYF. The CDR3 DNA follows: TGTGCCAGCTCACAAAGGACTAGCGGGGCAGGAGAGACCCAGTACTTC.

The chain uses TRBV10-3 and TRBJ1-2; TRBD1 might be the D (6 bases). The CDR3 has 13 residues. Germline V gene data show CDR1 as ENHRY and CDR2 as SYGVKD. V was pared by 2 bases and J by 6 bases, with 10 bases between. CDR3 nucleotides: TGTGCCATCAGTGAGAGGGACACGAATGGCTACACCTTC. It codes for CAISERDTNGYTF.

The V call is TRBV5-4, the J call TRBJ2-1; 9 bases are a match to TRBD1. The CDR3 contains 16 residues. V lost 1 base to trimming and J lost 1 base; unmatched junction nucleotides: 3. Germline CDR1 reads SGHNT; CDR2 reads YYREEE (reference sequence). The CDR3 sequence: CASSLPGTGSYNEQFF. In DNA form, the CDR3 reads TGTGCCAGCAGCTTGCCCGGGACAGGGTCCTACAATGAGCAGTTCTTC.